This T cell receptor (beta chain) was sequenced in a study of blood T cell repertoires in COVID-19. CDR1 and CDR2 (germline): LGHDT, YNNKEL (reference sequence). This CDR3 has 14 residues. Trimming stripped 4 bases from V and 8 bases from J, with 17 bases between. Generated by immunoSEQ multiplex PCR, the TCRdb table keeps only in-frame clones and is missing some. The sample shows nearly 250,000 clones, about 82% of them seen only once. J is TRBJ1-1 and V is TRBV3-1 (or the pseudogene TRBV3-2), with D perhaps TRBD1 (6 bases). The sequencing input was peripheral blood. This clonotype was obtained from a woman older than 75 with COVID-19, enrolled during active disease. CDR3 bases: TGTGCCAGCAGCCGCCTTCTGGACAGCCAAGAAGCTTTCTTT. This encodes CASSRLLDSQEAFF.